These 26 T cell receptor beta chains share one sample of origin, sequenced in a study of CD8+CD57+ T cells in acquired aplastic anemia. The use of genomic DNA as template underpinned the TCR beta VDJ and CDR3 profiling. Each CDR3 protein is one row after TCRdb ran MiXCR on the reads. The table lists under 200,000 distinct CDR3 sequences, 45% to 55% of them singletons. Whoever was chosen for sequencing had shown CD8+CD57+ cell expansion by flow cytometry. Sequencing was carried out using sorted CD4+, CD8+, or CD8+CD57+ T cells (not recorded which) from PBMCs. Source of these receptors: a human donor with aplastic anemia.

This CDR3 is CATRAGSGYTF. The CDR3 DNA reads as TGTGCCACCCGGGCAGGGTCTGGCTACACCTTC. The chain links TRBV5-6 to TRBJ1-2; TRBD1 might be the D (5 bases). Trimming stripped 9 bases from V and 7 bases from J, with 13 bases between. The CDR3 covers 11 residues. Germline V CDR1 and CDR2: SGHDT, YYEEEE.

This chain uses TRBV7-9 with TRBJ1-1; D call uncertain. V dropped 5 bases and J dropped 2 bases, with 12 bases sitting between them. Germline V CDR1 and CDR2: SEHNR, FQNEAQ (reference sequence). The CDR3 runs 14 residues. The CDR3 region is CASSRPSGNTEAFF. The CDR3 nucleotides are TGTGCCAGCAGCCGACCGTCGGGAAACACTGAAGCTTTCTTT.

Notes on this clonotype: A read error may account for a junction end that differs from germline. This rearrangement joins TRBV10-3 to TRBJ1-1; possibly TRBD1 for D (5 bases). The CDR3 is 13 residues long. The germline CDR1 and CDR2 sequences are ENHRY and SYGVKD. In nucleotides, the CDR3 is TGTGCCATCAGCTCAGGGTTTGGGGCTGAGGCTTTCTTT. It specifies CAISSGFGAEAFF.

This clonotype was seen repeatedly, ten times or more. The chain couples TRBV3-2 to TRBJ1-6. TRBV3-2 is a documented pseudogene. This CDR3 is 13 amino acids long. CDR3 region: CASSQDNRSPLHF. The CDR3 nucleotides read TGTGCCAGCAGCCAAGATAATAGGTCACCCCTCCACTTT.

This clonotype occurred many times. The chain uses TRBV6-1 and TRBJ2-7; weak D call: TRBD2 (7 bases). CDR1 and CDR2 (germline): MNHNS, SASEGT. CDR3 length: 14 residues. V shed 8 bases and J shed 5 bases, with 19 bases lying between them. CDR3 in amino acids: CASGTSGGRDEQYF. CDR3 coding DNA: TGTGCCAGCGGCACTTCGGGGGGCAGGGACGAGCAGTACTTC.

The chain links TRBV24-1 to TRBJ2-5; TRBD1 matches at 7 bases. Trimming removed 7 bases from V and 1 base from J; junction bases left unmatched: 8. This CDR3 contains 15 residues. In germline, CDR1 is KGHDR, CDR2 SFDVKD. CDR3 nucleotides: TGTGCCACCAGCCACCAGAACAGGGGCCAAGAGACCCAGTACTTC. Translating gives CATSHQNRGQETQYF.

This clonotype was counted many times. The CDR3 here is CASSRRDAAYEQYF. DNA for the CDR3: TGTGCCAGTAGTCGGCGGGACGCGGCCTACGAGCAGTACTTC. The chain combines TRBV19 with TRBJ2-7, with D possibly TRBD2 on 6 matching bases. Trimming removed 5 bases at V and 2 bases at J, with 13 bases between. CDR3 length: 14 residues. Germline V CDR1 and CDR2: LNHDA, SQIVND (reference sequence).

V and J are TRBV2 and TRBJ1-1, with D perhaps matching TRBD1 (6 bases). CDR1 is SNHLY, CDR2 FYNNEI, per germline. The V and J ends lost 7 bases and 1 base respectively, with 10 bases between them. The CDR3 totals 13 residues. CDR3 in amino acids: CASNQQGNTEAFF. The CDR3, as DNA: TGTGCCAGCAACCAACAGGGGAACACTGAAGCTTTCTTT.

This chain joins TRBV7-6 and TRBJ1-2; unclear D gene. V lost 5 bases, J lost 2 bases, and 18 bases lay in between. CDR3 size: 16 residues. CDR1 and CDR2 (germline): SGHVS, FNYEAQ. The CDR3 loop is CASSLGPWVINYGYTF. In nucleotides, the CDR3 is TGTGCCAGCAGCCTGGGCCCATGGGTTATCAACTATGGCTACACCTTC.

This clonotype appeared many times. The rearrangement uses TRBV29-1 and TRBJ2-7; D tentatively fits TRBD1 or TRBD2 (5 bases each). Germline V gene data show CDR1 as SQVTM and CDR2 as ANQGSEA. V was shortened by 1 base and J by 12 bases, with 13 bases between the two germline ends. The CDR3 has 11 residues. For the CDR3, the DNA is TGCAGCGTTGAAGTTGGGACGGGTCGGTACTTC. Amino acid sequence: CSVEVGTGRYF.

This clonotype was seen only a few times. The V and J genes are TRBV20-1 and TRBJ1-1; D remains ambiguous. Per the germline V gene, CDR1 is DFQATT and CDR2 is SNEGSKA (reference sequence). The V and J ends lost 3 bases and 1 base respectively, with 18 bases between them. This CDR3 contains 16 residues. CDR3 sequence (DNA): TGCAGTGCTAGGAGGGCCATGGGTACATGGAACACTGAAGCTTTCTTT. This sequence encodes CSARRAMGTWNTEAFF.

As to this clonotype: Here the CDR3 omits its conserved ending phenylalanine or tryptophan, so a read error is the likely source. No DNA is shown, since the ends of the CDR3 on it are uncertain; the CDR3 is the one TCRdb lists. The chain couples TRBV24-1 to TRBJ2-3; the table's TRBD1 call for D was not verified on the DNA. From germline, CDR1 is KGHDR and CDR2 SFDVKD. The CDR3 adds up to 14 amino acids, both ends counted. This CDR3 is CATSAPGSTDTQYS.

This clonotype has only one observation. V is TRBV6-1 and J is TRBJ2-1; D possibly matches TRBD1 or TRBD2 (6 bases each). Germline CDR1 MNHNS, CDR2 SASEGT. V lost 6 bases and J 0 bases, leaving 9 bases between the germline ends. The CDR3 is 14 residues long. CDR3 sequence reads: CASSEGGSYNEQFF. The CDR3 nucleotides read TGTGCCAGCAGCGAGGGGGGCTCCTACAATGAGCAGTTCTTC.

This clonotype was detected ten times or more. This sequence joins TRBV24-1 and TRBJ2-3; perhaps D is TRBD1 or TRBD2 (7 bases each). The CDR3 is 15 residues long. The germline V gene has CDR1 KGHDR and CDR2 SFDVKD. Trimming cost V 7 bases and J 4 bases, with 17 bases left between them. As DNA, the CDR3 is TGTGCCACCAGCCGAGCGGGACAGCCTCCAGATACGCAGTATTTT. Protein product: CATSRAGQPPDTQYF.

The chain carries TRBV27 and TRBJ1-6, with TRBD1 identical over 8 bases. Per the germline V gene, CDR1 is MNHEY and CDR2 is SMNVEV (reference sequence). With V trimmed by 4 bases and J by 6 bases, 8 bases remained unmatched. The CDR3 spans 16 residues. The CDR3 DNA reads as TGTGCCAGCAGTTCATACAGGGGGGGGCTTAATTCACCCCTCCACTTT. Amino acids: CASSSYRGGLNSPLHF.

The chain recombines TRBV7-2 with TRBJ1-2; no firm D call. This CDR3 is 14 amino acids long. The germline gives CDR1 SGHTA, CDR2 FQGNSA. V shed 1 base and J shed 6 bases, with 12 bases lying between them. The CDR3 nucleotides are TGTGCCAGCAGCTTAGATCGGATGAATCATGGCTACACCTTC. Amino acid sequence: CASSLDRMNHGYTF.

The CDR3 loop is CASSAQTGDYGYTF. CDR3 coding DNA: TGTGCCAGCTCAGCGCAGACAGGTGACTATGGCTACACCTTC. The gene calls are TRBV18 and TRBJ1-2, with D perhaps matching TRBD1 (6 bases). V was cut by 5 bases and J by 3 bases, with 13 bases left in between. The CDR3 is made up of 14 amino acids. CDR1 and CDR2 from the germline V gene are KGHSH and LQKENI.

Comments on this clonotype: This may come from a read error, since a much larger clone is one base off. CDR3 in DNA: TGTGCCAGCAGTCCGGGATCCTCCAACACTGAAGCTCTCTTT. Its protein is CASSPGSSNTEALF. The chain employs TRBV5-4 and TRBJ1-1; D is undetermined. Germline V gives CDR1 SGHNT, CDR2 YYREEE (reference sequence). There are 14 residues in the CDR3. The complete variable domain, with remaining parts taken from reference TRBV5-4 and TRBJ1-1, reads ETGVTQSPTHLIKTRGQQVTLRCSSQSGHNTVSWYQQALGQGPQFIFQYYREEENGRGNFPPRFSGLQFPNYSSELNVNALELDDSALYLCASSPGSSNTEALFGQGTRLTVV.

This clonotype occurred a few times. The chain carries TRBV19 and TRBJ1-1; a possible D gene is TRBD1 (5 bases). V dropped 6 bases and J dropped 1 base, with 15 bases sitting between them. The CDR3 sequence is 15 residues long. Germline lookup yields CDR1 LNHDA and CDR2 SQIVND (reference sequence). CDR3: CASSDHRGRNTEAFF. DNA for the CDR3: TGTGCCAGTAGCGATCATAGGGGTCGGAACACTGAAGCTTTCTTT.

The V call is TRBV11-1, the J call TRBJ1-5; 8 bases line up with TRBD1. V shed 5 bases, J shed 6 bases, and the junction held 15 bases outside the gene matches. There are 17 residues in the CDR3. Per germline, CDR1 SGHAT and CDR2 FQDESV (reference sequence). CDR3 sequence: CASSTWTGRTRGQPQHF. DNA of the CDR3: TGTGCCAGCAGCACCTGGACAGGGCGCACCAGGGGTCAGCCCCAGCATTTT.

This clonotype came up many times. The CDR3 nucleotides read TGTGCCAGCAGGCCAGGGGGAGCACAAGAGACCCAGTACTTC. Translation gives CASRPGGAQETQYF. This chain links TRBV6-1 with TRBJ2-5, with 7 bases that match TRBD1. The CDR3 is made up of 14 amino acids. Germline-derived CDR1 and CDR2 are MNHNS and SASEGT. V shed 6 bases and J 2 bases; nucleotides not matched to a gene: 6.

This clonotype was seen repeatedly, ten times or more. V usage is TRBV20-1 and J usage is TRBJ2-1; the D gene is possibly TRBD2 (6 bases). The V end lost 3 bases, the J end lost 6 bases, and 21 bases lay between the germline ends. Germline V CDR1 and CDR2: DFQATT, SNEGSKA (reference sequence). CDR3 length: 16 amino acids. CDR3 DNA sequence: TGCAGTGCTAGGGGGGGAGGAGCGGGTATGGTCAATGAGCAGTTCTTC. It translates to CSARGGGAGMVNEQFF.

Regarding this clonotype: A read error may explain this, as a much larger clone is one base away. This chain joins TRBV11-2 and TRBJ1-6; maybe TRBD1 (5 bases). Germline-derived CDR1 and CDR2 are SGHAT and FQNNGV. Trimming shortened V by 5 bases and J by 11 bases, and 16 bases separated the two germline ends. This CDR3 is built from 14 residues. The CDR3 reads CASSPGRENPPLHF. CDR3 sequence (DNA): TGTGCCAGCAGCCCGGGACGTGAAAATCCACCCCTCCACTTT.

This clonotype was found many times. The genes are TRBV27 and TRBJ2-7; 13 positions agree with TRBD2. The CDR3 is 14 amino acids. The germline V gene has CDR1 MNHEY and CDR2 SMNVEV (reference sequence). With V trimmed by 8 bases and J by 7 bases, 8 bases remained unmatched. CDR3 bases: TGTGCCAGCCGGACTAGCGGGAGAGTAGAAGAGCAGTACTTC. As protein: CASRTSGRVEEQYF.

The gene calls are TRBV19 and TRBJ2-7, with TRBD1 matching over 7 bases. The CDR3 is 13 residues long. V trimming: 0 bases; J trimming: 5 bases; junction bases outside the gene matches: 1. Germline values: CDR1 LNHDA, CDR2 SQIVND (reference sequence). CDR3 protein: CASSIEGGHEQYF. The CDR3 bases are TGTGCCAGTAGTATAGAAGGGGGCCACGAGCAGTACTTC.

The rearrangement joins TRBV7-2 to TRBJ2-2; TRBD2 matches at 8 bases. V lost 5 bases to trimming and J lost 6 bases; unmatched junction nucleotides: 8. CDR1 and CDR2 (germline): SGHTA, FQGNSA. The CDR3 consists of 15 residues. The CDR3 bases are TGTGCCAGCAGCGTCACTAGCGGAGGGGCCGGGGAGCTGTTTTTT. Amino acids: CASSVTSGGAGELFF.